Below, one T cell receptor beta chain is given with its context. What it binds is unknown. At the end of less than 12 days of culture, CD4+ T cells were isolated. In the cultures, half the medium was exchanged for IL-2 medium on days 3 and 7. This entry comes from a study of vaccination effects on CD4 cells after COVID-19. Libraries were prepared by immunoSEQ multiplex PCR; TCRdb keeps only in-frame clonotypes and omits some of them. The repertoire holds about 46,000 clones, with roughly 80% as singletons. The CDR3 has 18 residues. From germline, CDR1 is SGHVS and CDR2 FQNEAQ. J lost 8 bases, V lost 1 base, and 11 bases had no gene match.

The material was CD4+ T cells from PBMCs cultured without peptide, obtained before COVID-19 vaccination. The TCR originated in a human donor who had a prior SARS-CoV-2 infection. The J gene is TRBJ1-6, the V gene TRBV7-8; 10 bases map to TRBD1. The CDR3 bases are TGTGCCAGCAGCTTAGTTGCGGGACAGGGGTATGGTTATTCACCCCTCCACTTT. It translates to CASSLVAGQGYGYSPLHF.